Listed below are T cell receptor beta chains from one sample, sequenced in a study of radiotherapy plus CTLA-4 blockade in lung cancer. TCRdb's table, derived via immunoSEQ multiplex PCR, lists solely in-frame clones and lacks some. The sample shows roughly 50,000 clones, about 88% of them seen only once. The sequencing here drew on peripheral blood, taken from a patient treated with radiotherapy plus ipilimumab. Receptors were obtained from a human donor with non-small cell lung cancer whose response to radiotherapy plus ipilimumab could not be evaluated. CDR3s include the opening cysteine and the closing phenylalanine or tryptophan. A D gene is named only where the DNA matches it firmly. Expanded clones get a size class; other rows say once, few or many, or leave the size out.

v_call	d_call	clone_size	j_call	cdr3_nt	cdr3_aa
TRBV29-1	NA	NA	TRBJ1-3	TGCAGCGCGAAGTCCGGGGGCTCTGGAAACACCATATATTTT	CSAKSGGSGNTIYF
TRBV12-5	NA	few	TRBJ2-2	TGTGCTAGTGGTTTGGGGAGTAACGGGGAGCTGTTTTTT	CASGLGSNGELFF
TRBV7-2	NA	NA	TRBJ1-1	TGTGCCAGCAGCCCAATACAAAGGGGCATGAACACTGAAGCTTTCTTT	CASSPIQRGMNTEAFF
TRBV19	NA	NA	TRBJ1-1	TGTGCCAGTAGTCTCAACTCCAACACTGAAGCTTTCTTT	CASSLNSNTEAFF
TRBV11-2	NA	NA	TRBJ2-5	TGTGCCAGCAGCTTCAAACTAGCAGGGTCGACGGAGACCCAGTACTTC	CASSFKLAGSTETQYF
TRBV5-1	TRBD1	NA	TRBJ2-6	TGCGCCAGCAGCTTATCCGGGACAGGGGGAGCTGGGGCCAACGTCCTGACTTTC	CASSLSGTGGAGANVLTF
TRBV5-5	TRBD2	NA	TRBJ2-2	TGTGCCAGCATCCTCCTGCCAACTAGCGGGGAGAGGGGGGAGCTGTTTTTT	CASILLPTSGERGELFF
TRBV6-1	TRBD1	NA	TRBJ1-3	TGTGCCGGGGGCACGGGACAGCGAAACACCATATATTTT	CAGGTGQRNTIYF
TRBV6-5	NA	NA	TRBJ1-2	TGTGCCAGCGCCGCTTCTAGGGGGGGGCGTGGTGGCTACACCTTC	CASAASRGGRGGYTF
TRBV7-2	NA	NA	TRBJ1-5	TGTGCCAGCAGCCGGGGTCTACGCAATCAGCCCCAGCATTTT	CASSRGLRNQPQHF
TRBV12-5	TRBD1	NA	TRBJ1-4	TGTGCTAGTGGTTTGTTGACTACCGGGACAGAGAAAAAGGGGACTAATGAAAAACTGTTTTTT	CASGLLTTGTEKKGTNEKLFF
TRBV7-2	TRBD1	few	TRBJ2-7	TGTGCCAGCAGTGGACAGGGCATTTATACCTACGAGCAGTACTTC	CASSGQGIYTYEQYF
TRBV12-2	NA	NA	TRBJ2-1	TGTGCAAGTCGCTTAGACGGGACTAGCGGTGACAATGAGCAGTTCTTC	CASRLDGTSGDNEQFF
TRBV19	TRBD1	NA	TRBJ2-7	TGTGCCAGTCGGGACAGGGGTGACTACGAGCAGTACTTC	CASRDRGDYEQYF
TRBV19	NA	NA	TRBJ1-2	TGTGCCAGTAGTATCCGACAGGTTAACTATGGCTACACCTTC	CASSIRQVNYGYTF
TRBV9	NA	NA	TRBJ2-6	TGTGCCAGCAGCGTAGCTGGGAGGTTTGTGGAGGGGGCGAAAATGTCTGGGGCCAACGTCCTGACTTTC	CASSVAGRFVEGAKMSGANVLTF
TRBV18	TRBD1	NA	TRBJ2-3	TGTGCCAGCTCACCTCAGGGGGCGACCACAGATACGCAGTATTTT	CASSPQGATTDTQYF
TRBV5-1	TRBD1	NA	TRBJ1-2	TGCGCCAGCAGCCCCGACCGGACAGGGGGCTACACCTTC	CASSPDRTGGYTF
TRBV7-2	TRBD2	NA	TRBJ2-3	TGTGCCAGCAGCTTACGACTAGCGACCCTCATAAGGGCAGATACGCAGTATTTT	CASSLRLATLIRADTQYF
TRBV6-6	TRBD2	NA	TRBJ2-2	TGTGCCAGCAGTTTGACTAGCGGGAGAACCACCGGGGAGCTGTTTTTT	CASSLTSGRTTGELFF
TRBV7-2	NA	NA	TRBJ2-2	TGTGCCAGCAGCTCCGGGACTCTGAACACCGGGGAGCTGTTTTTT	CASSSGTLNTGELFF
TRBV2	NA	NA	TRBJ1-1	TGTGCCAGCAGCAAACGGGACACCACTGAAGCTTTCTTT	CASSKRDTTEAFF
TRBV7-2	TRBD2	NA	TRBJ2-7	TGTGCCAGCAGCCCTGGCGGGGGAGGGCCCTCGAGGGAGCAGTACTTC	CASSPGGGGPSREQYF
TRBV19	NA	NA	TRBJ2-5	TGTGCCAGTAGTATACTCGCAGGGGAGCTACAGACCCAGTACTTC	CASSILAGELQTQYF
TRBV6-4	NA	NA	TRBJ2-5	TGTGCCAGCAGTGACGGCAGCCAAGAGACCCAGTACTTC	CASSDGSQETQYF
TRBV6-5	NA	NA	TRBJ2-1	TGTGCCAGCAGCAGCGGAAATGAGCAGTTCTTC	CASSSGNEQFF
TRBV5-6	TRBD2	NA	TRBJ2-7	TGTGCCAGCAGCCCCCTAGCGGGGGAAGCCTACGAGCAGTACTTC	CASSPLAGEAYEQYF
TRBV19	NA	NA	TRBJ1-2	TGTGCCAGTAGTATTTCAAGGGGGATCGGCAGGCCCTATGGCTACACCTTC	CASSISRGIGRPYGYTF
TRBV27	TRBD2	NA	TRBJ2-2	TGTGCCAGCAGTTTCGGGACTAGCAGCACCGGGGAGCTGTTTTTT	CASSFGTSSTGELFF
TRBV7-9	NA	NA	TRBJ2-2	TGTGCCAGCAGCTTAGTCCTGACACCTAACACCGGGGAGCTGTTTTTT	CASSLVLTPNTGELFF
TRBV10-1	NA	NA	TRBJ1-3	TGCGCCAGCAGGACAGTCTCCCCTGGAAACACCATATATTTT	CASRTVSPGNTIYF
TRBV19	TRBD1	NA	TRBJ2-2	TGTGCCAGTAGTATGGCCAGAACCGGGACAGGTGCCGGGGAGCTGTTTTTT	CASSMARTGTGAGELFF